This T cell receptor (beta chain) was captured by sequencing in a study of T-cell reconstitution after alpha-beta-depleted transplantation in children. The library targeted TCRbeta and was prepared with unique molecular identifiers. TCRdb used MiXCR to reprocess the PCR reads, holding one entry per CDR3 protein. There are about 350,000 distinct CDR3 sequences in the sample; about an eighth occur only once, and about 4.5% lies in the top ten. This CDR3 comprises 14 residues. With 1 base removed from V and 3 bases from J, the gap between germline ends came to 10 bases. CDR1 is SGHAT, CDR2 FQNNGV, per germline.

The material sequenced was PBMCs, taken from the stem cell graft. The source is a human donor who donated a stem cell graft to a child with Fanconi anemia. V gene TRBV11-2 combines with J gene TRBJ2-7, with TRBD2 as a possible D gene (6 bases). The DNA of the CDR3 is TGTGCCAGCAGCTTAGGTAGCGGAATCTACGAGCAGTACTTC. Translating it yields CASSLGSGIYEQYF.